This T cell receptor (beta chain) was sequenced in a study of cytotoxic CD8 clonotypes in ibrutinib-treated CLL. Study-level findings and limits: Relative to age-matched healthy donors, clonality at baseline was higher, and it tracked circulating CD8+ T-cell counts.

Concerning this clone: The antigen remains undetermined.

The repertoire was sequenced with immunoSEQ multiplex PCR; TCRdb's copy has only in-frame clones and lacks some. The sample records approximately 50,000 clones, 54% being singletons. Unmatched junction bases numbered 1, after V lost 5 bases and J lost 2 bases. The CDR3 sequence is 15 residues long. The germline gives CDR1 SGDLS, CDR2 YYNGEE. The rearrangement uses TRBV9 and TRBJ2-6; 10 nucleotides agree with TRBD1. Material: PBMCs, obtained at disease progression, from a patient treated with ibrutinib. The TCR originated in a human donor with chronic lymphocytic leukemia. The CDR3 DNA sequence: TGTGCCAGCAGGACAGGGGGCGCTGGGGCCAACGTCCTGACTTTC. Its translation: CASRTGGAGANVLTF.